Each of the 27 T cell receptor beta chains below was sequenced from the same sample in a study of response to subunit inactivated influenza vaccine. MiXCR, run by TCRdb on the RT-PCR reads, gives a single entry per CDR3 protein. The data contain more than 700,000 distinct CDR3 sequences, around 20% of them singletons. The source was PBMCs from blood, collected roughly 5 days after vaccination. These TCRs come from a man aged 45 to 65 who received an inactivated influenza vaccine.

CDR3 loop: CSARDDLLDLGQPQHF. The CDR3 DNA reads TGCAGTGCTAGAGATGACCTGCTGGATCTAGGCCAGCCCCAGCATTTT. The gene calls are TRBV20-1 and TRBJ1-5; D is ambiguous. This CDR3 has 16 amino acids. Germline assignment: CDR1 DFQATT and CDR2 SNEGSKA (reference sequence). The V end was cut by 0 bases, the J end by 7 bases, with 19 bases between.

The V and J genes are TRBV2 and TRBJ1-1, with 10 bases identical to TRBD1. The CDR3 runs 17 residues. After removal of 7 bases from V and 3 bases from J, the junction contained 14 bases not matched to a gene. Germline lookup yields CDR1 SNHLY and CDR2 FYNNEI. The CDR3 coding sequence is TGTGCCAGCAATGCCGGGACAGGGGTCGGAAAGTACACTGAAGCTTTCTTT. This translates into CASNAGTGVGKYTEAFF.

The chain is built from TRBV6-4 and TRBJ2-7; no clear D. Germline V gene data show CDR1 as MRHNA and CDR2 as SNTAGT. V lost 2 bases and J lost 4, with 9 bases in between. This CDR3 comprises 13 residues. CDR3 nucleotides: TGTGCCAGCAGTGACCCACAAGCTTACGAGCAGTACTTC. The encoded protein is CASSDPQAYEQYF.

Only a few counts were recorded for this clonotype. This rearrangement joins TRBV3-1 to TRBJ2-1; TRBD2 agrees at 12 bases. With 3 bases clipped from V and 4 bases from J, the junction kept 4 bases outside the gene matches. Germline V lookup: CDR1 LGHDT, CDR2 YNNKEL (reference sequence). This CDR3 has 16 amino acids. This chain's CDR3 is CASSQTSGSTYNEQFF. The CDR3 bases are TGTGCCAGCAGCCAGACTAGCGGGAGTACGTACAATGAGCAGTTCTTC.

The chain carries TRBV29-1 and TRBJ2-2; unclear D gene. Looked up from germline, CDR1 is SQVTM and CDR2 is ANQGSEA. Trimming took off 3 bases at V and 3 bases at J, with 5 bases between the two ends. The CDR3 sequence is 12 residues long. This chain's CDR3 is CSVESDTGELFF. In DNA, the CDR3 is TGCAGCGTTGAGTCAGACACCGGGGAGCTGTTTTTT.

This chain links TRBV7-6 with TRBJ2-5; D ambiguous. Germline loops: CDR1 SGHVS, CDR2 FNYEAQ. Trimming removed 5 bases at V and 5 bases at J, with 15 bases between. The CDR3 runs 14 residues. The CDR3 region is CASSATSMRETQYF. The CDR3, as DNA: TGTGCCAGCAGCGCCACGTCCATGAGGGAGACCCAGTACTTC.

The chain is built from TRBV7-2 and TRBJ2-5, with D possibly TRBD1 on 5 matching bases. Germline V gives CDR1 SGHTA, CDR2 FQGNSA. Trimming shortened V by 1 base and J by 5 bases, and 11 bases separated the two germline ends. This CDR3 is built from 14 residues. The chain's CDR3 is CASSLGRAWETQYF. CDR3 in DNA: TGTGCCAGCAGCTTAGGCAGGGCCTGGGAGACCCAGTACTTC.

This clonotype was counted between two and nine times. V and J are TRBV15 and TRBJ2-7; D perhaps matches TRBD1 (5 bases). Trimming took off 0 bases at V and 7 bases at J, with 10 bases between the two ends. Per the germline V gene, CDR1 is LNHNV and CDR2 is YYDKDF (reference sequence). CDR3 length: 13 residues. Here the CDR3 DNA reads TGTGCCACCAGCAGAGACTGGGGCGAAGAGCAGTACTTC. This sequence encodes CATSRDWGEEQYF.

Written as DNA, the CDR3 is TGTGCCAGCAGCCAACACCCTAGCAATCAGCCCCAGCATTTT. Residues: CASSQHPSNQPQHF. The V and J genes are TRBV3-1 and TRBJ1-5; D gene ambiguous. V lost 2 bases, J lost 0 bases, and 5 bases lay in between. Germline V CDR1 and CDR2: LGHDT, YNNKEL (reference sequence). This CDR3 is 14 amino acids long.

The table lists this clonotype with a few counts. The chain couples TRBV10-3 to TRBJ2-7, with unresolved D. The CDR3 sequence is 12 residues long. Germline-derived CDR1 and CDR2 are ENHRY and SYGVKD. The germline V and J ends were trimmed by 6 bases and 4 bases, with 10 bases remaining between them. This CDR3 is CAIRNDVYEQYF. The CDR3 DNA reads TGTGCCATCAGGAATGACGTGTACGAGCAGTACTTC.

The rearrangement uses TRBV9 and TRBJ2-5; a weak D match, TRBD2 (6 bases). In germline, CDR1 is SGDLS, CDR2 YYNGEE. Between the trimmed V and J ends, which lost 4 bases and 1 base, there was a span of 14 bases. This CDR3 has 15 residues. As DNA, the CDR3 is TGTGCCAGCAGCCAGGAGGGGATACTCCAAGAGACCCAGTACTTC. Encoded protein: CASSQEGILQETQYF.

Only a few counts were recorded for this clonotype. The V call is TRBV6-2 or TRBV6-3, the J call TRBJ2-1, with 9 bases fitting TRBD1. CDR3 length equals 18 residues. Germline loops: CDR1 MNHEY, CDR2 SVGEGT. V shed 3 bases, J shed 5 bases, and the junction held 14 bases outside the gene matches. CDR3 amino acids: CASSYGRGVRQGDNEQFF. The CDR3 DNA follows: TGTGCCAGCAGTTATGGTCGGGGGGTAAGACAGGGGGACAATGAGCAGTTCTTC.

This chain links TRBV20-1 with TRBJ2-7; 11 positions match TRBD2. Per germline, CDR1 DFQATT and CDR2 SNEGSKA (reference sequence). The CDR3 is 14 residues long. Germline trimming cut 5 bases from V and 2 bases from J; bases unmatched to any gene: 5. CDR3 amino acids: CSAQGLAVTYEQYF. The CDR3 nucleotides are TGCAGTGCTCAGGGACTAGCGGTAACCTACGAGCAGTACTTC.

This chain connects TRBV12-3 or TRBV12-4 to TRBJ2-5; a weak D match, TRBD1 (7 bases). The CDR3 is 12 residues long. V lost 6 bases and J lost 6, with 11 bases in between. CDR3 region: CASRPGGKTQYF. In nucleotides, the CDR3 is TGTGCCAGCAGACCAGGGGGGAAGACCCAGTACTTC.

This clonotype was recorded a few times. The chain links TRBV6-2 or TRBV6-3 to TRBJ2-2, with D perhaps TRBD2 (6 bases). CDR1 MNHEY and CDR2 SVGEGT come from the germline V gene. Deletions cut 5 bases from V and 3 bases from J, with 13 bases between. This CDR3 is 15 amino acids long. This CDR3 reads CASSIYGGDTGELFF. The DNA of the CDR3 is TGTGCCAGCAGTATATACGGAGGGGACACCGGGGAGCTGTTTTTT.

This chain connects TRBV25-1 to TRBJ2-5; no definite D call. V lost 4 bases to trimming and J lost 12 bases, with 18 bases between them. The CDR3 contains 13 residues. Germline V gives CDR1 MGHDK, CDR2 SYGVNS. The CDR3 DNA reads TGTGCCAGCAGTGCAAGCGTGGCGGCCGCTAAGTACTTC. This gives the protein CASSASVAAAKYF.

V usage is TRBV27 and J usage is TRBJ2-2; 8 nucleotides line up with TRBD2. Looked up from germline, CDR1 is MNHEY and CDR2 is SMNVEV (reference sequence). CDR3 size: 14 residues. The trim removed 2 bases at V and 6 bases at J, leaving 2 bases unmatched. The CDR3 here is CASSLGLASGELFF. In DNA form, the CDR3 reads TGTGCCAGCAGTTTAGGACTAGCTTCCGGGGAGCTGTTTTTT.

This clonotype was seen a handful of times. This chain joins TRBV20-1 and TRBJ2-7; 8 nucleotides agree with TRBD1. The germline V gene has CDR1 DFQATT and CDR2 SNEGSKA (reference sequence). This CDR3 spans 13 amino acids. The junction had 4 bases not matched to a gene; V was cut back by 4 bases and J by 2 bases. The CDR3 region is CSATGQVPYEQYF. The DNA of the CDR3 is TGCAGTGCTACGGGACAGGTCCCCTACGAGCAGTACTTC.

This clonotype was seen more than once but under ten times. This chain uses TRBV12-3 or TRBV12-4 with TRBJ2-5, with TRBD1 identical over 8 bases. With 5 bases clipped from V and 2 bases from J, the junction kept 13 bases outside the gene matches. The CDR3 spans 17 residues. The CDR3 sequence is CASSDPLRGRRQETQYF. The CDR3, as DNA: TGTGCCAGCAGTGACCCCCTCAGGGGGCGTCGGCAAGAGACCCAGTACTTC.

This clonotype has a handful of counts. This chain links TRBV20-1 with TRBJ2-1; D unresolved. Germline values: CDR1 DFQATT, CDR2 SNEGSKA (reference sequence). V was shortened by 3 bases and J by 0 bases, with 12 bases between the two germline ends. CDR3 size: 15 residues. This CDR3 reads CSASERHSSYNEQFF. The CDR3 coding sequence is TGCAGTGCTAGTGAACGGCATAGCTCCTACAATGAGCAGTTCTTC.

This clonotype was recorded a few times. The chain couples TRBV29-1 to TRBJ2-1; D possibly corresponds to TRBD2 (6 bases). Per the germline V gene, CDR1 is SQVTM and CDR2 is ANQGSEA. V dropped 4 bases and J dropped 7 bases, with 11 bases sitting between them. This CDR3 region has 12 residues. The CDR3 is CSVGGLRNEQFF. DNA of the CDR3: TGCAGCGTTGGGGGACTCAGAAATGAGCAGTTCTTC.

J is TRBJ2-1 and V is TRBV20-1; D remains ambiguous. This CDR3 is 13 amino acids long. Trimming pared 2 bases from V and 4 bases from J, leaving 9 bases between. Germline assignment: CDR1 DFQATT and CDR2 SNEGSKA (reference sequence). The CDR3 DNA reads TGCAGTGCTAGACGGCCAGGATACAATGAGCAGTTCTTC. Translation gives CSARRPGYNEQFF.

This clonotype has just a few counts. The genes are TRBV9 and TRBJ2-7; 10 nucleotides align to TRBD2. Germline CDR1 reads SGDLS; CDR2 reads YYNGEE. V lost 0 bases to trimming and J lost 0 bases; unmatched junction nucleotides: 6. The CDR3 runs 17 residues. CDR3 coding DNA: TGTGCCAGCAGCGTAGGACTAGCGGGCTCCAGCTCCTACGAGCAGTACTTC. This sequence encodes CASSVGLAGSSSYEQYF.

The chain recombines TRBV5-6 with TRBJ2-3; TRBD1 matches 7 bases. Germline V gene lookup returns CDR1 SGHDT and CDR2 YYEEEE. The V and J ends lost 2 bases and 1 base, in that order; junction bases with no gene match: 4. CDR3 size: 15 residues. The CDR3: CASSFDRVGTDTQYF. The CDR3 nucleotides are TGTGCCAGCAGCTTTGACAGGGTAGGCACAGATACGCAGTATTTT.

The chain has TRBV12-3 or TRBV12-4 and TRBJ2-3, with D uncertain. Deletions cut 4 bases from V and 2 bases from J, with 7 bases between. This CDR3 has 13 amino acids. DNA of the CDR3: TGTGCCAGCAGTTGGGATGACACAGATACGCAGTATTTT. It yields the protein CASSWDDTDTQYF.

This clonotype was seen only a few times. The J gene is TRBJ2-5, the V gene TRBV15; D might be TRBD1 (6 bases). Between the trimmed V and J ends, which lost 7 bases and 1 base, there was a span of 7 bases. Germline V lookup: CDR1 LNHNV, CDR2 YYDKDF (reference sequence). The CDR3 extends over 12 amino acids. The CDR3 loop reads CATTGVQETQYF. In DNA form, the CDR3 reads TGTGCCACCACAGGGGTCCAAGAGACCCAGTACTTC.

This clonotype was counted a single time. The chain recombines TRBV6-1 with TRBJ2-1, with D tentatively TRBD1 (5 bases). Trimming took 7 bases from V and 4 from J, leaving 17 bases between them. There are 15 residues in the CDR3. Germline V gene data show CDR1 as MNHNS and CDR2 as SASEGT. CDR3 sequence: CASTVKAGFYNEQFF. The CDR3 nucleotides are TGTGCCAGCACCGTAAAGGCAGGGTTTTACAATGAGCAGTTCTTC.